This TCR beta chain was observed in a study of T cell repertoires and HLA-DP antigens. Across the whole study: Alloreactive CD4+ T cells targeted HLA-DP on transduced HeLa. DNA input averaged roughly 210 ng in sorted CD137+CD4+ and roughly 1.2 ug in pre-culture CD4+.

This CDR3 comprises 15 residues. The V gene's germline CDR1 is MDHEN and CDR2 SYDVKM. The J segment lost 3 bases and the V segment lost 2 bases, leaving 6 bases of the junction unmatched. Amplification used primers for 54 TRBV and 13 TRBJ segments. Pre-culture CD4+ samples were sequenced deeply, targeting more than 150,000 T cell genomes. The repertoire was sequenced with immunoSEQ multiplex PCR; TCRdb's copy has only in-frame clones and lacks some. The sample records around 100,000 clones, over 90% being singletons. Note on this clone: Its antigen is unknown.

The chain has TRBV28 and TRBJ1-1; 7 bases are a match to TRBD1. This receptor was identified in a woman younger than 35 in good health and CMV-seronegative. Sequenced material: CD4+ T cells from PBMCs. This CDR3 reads CASSLQIRGDTEAFF. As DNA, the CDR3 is TGTGCCAGCAGTTTACAGATCAGGGGGGACACTGAAGCTTTCTTT. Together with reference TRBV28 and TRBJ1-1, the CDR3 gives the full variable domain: DVKVTQSSRYLVKRTGEKVFLECVQDMDHENMFWYRQDPGLGLRLIYFSYDVKMKEKGDIPEGYSVSREKKERFSLILESASTNQTSMYLCASSLQIRGDTEAFFGQGTRLTVV.